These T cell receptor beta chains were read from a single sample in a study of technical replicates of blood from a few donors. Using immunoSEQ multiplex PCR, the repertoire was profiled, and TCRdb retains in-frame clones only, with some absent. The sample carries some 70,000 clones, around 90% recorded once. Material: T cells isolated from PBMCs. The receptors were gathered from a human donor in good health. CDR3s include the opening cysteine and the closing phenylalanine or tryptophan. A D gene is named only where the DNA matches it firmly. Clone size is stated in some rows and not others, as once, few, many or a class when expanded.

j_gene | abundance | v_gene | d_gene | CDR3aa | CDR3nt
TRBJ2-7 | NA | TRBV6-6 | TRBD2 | CASTLAGGPSYEQYF | TGTGCCAGCACCCTAGCGGGAGGGCCCTCCTACGAGCAGTACTTC
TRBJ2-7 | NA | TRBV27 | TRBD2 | CASSRASGYEQYF | TGTGCCAGCAGTAGGGCTAGCGGCTACGAGCAGTACTTC
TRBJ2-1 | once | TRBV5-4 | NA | CASSLRTANEQFF | TGTGCCAGCAGCCTTCGGACAGCCAATGAGCAGTTCTTC
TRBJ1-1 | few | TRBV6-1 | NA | CASSESGGWTEAFF | TGTGCCAGCAGTGAGTCCGGGGGGTGGACTGAAGCTTTCTTT
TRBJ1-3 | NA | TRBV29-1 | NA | CSVTQGGKTSGNTIYF | TGCAGCGTTACACAAGGGGGAAAAACCTCTGGAAACACCATATATTTT
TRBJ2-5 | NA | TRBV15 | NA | CATSRAGAQETQYF | TGTGCCACCAGCAGAGCGGGAGCCCAAGAGACCCAGTACTTC
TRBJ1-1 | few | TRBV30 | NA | CAWSRGQNTEAFF | TGTGCCTGGAGCCGGGGACAGAACACTGAAGCTTTCTTT
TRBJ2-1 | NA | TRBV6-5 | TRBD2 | CASRTLAGNHNEQFF | TGTGCCAGCAGGACATTAGCGGGGAATCACAATGAGCAGTTCTTC
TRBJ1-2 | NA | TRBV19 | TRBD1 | CASSIEVQGGRVYGYTF | TGTGCCAGTAGTATTGAAGTGCAGGGGGGAAGGGTATATGGCTACACCTTC
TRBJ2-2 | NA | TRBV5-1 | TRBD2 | CASSFFSSGRDTGELFF | TGCGCCAGCAGCTTTTTTTCTAGCGGGAGGGACACCGGGGAGCTGTTTTTT
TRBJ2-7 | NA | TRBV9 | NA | CASSPDSSYEQYF | TGTGCCAGCAGCCCGGACAGCTCCTACGAGCAGTACTTC
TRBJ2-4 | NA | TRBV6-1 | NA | CASREGPQGRQYF | TGTGCCAGCAGGGAGGGCCCTCAGGGACGTCAGTACTTC
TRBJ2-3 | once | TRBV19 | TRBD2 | CASAPLAGAVDTQYF | TGTGCCAGTGCCCCTCTAGCGGGAGCGGTAGATACGCAGTATTTT
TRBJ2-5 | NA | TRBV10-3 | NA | CAISEPASGETQYF | TGTGCCATCAGTGAGCCCGCGTCGGGAGAGACCCAGTACTTC
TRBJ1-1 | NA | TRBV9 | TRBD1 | CASSAEGAVPAFF | TGTGCCAGCAGCGCCGAGGGGGCAGTACCAGCTTTCTTT
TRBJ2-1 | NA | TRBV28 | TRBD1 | CASSLRQGNYNEQFF | TGTGCCAGCAGTCTTCGACAGGGGAATTACAATGAGCAGTTCTTC
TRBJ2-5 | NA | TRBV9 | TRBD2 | CASSVEGLAGGVREETQYF | TGTGCCAGCAGCGTAGAGGGTTTAGCGGGAGGAGTGCGAGAAGAGACCCAGTACTTC
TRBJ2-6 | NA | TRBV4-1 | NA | CASSQDAHSGANVLTF | TGCGCCAGCAGCCAAGATGCGCACTCTGGGGCCAACGTCCTGACTTTC
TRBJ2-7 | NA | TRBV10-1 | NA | CASSEQGTYEQYF | TGCGCCAGCAGTGAGCAGGGTACCTACGAGCAGTACTTC
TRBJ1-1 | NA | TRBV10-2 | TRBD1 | CASSDQGGRTEAFF | TGCGCCAGCAGTGACCAGGGGGGTAGAACTGAAGCTTTCTTT
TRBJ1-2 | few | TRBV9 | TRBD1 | CASSSHRTGADKGYGYTF | TGTGCCAGCAGCTCCCATCGGACAGGGGCCGACAAGGGGTATGGCTACACCTTC
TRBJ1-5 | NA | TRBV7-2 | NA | CASSSDSANQPQHF | TGTGCCAGCAGCTCGGACAGCGCCAATCAGCCCCAGCATTTT
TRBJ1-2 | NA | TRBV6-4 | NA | CASSEFGYGYTF | TGTGCCAGCAGTGAGTTCGGCTATGGCTACACCTTC
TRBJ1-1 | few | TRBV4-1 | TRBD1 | CASSLLGQGEAFF | TGCGCCAGCAGCCTACTGGGACAGGGAGAGGCTTTCTTT
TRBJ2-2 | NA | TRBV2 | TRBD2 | CASSGLAENTGELFF | TGTGCCAGCAGCGGACTAGCGGAGAACACCGGGGAGCTGTTTTTT
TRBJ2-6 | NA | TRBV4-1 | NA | CASSQDNWGTGANVLTF | TGCGCCAGCAGCCAAGATAATTGGGGCACTGGGGCCAACGTCCTGACTTTC
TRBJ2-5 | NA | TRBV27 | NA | CASSPLARAVQETQYF | TGTGCCAGCAGCCCACTGGCGAGGGCGGTCCAAGAGACCCAGTACTTC